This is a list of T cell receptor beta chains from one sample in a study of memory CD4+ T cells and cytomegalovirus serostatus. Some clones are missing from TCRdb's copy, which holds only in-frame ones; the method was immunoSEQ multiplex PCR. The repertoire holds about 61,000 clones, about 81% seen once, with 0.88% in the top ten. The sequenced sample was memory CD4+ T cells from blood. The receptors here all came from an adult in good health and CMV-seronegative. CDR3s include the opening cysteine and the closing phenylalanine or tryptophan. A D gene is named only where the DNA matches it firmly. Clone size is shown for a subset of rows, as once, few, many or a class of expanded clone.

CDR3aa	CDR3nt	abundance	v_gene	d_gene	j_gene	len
CASSLARSEGEKLFF	TGTGCCAGCTCGTTAGCCCGTTCCGAAGGGGAAAAACTGTTTTTT	.	TRBV18	.	TRBJ1-4	15
CASSLLQGGRDYTF	TGTGCCAGCAGTTTATTGCAGGGAGGGAGGGACTACACCTTC	once	TRBV6-5	.	TRBJ1-2	14
CASSQGENNYGYTF	TGCGCCAGCAGCCAAGGGGAGAATAACTATGGCTACACCTTC	.	TRBV4-1	.	TRBJ1-2	14
CASSTAEPRDWWEQYF	TGCGCCAGCAGCACCGCTGAACCCCGGGACTGGTGGGAGCAGTACTTC	.	TRBV5-1	.	TRBJ2-7	16
CAGQTSGGNEQYF	TGTGCCGGGCAGACTAGCGGGGGCAACGAGCAGTACTTC	.	TRBV2	TRBD2	TRBJ2-7	13
CSVEDPGEAFF	TGCAGCGTTGAAGATCCCGGGGAAGCTTTCTTT	.	TRBV29-1	.	TRBJ1-1	11
CASSEAPGSGELFF	TGTGCCAGCAGTGAAGCGCCAGGCTCCGGGGAGCTGTTTTTT	.	TRBV6-1	.	TRBJ2-2	14
CASSLVQGEGKNIQYF	TGCGCCAGCAGCTTGGTCCAGGGTGAAGGCAAAAACATTCAGTACTTC	.	TRBV5-1	.	TRBJ2-4	16
CSVGQAQETQYF	TGCAGCGTCGGACAGGCCCAAGAGACCCAGTACTTC	.	TRBV29-1	TRBD1	TRBJ2-5	12
CASIPGRANEKLFF	TGTGCCAGCATTCCGGGACGTGCTAATGAAAAACTGTTTTTT	.	TRBV28	.	TRBJ1-4	14
CASSGFLGDPWGYTF	TGTGCCAGCAGTGGGTTTTTGGGGGACCCCTGGGGCTACACCTTC	.	TRBV2	.	TRBJ1-2	15
CASSDRTSASYEQYF	TGTGCCAGCAGTGACCGGACTAGCGCCTCCTACGAGCAGTACTTC	.	TRBV6-1	TRBD2	TRBJ2-7	15
CAWSVKGVRYGYTF	TGTGCCTGGAGTGTAAAAGGGGTCCGCTATGGCTACACCTTC	.	TRBV30	.	TRBJ1-2	14
CASSPWESSNEKLFF	TGCGCCAGCAGCCCGTGGGAAAGCAGTAATGAAAAACTGTTTTTT	.	TRBV4-1	.	TRBJ1-4	15
CASSDVGVWEQFF	TGTGCCAGCAGTGACGTAGGCGTCTGGGAGCAGTTCTTC	once	TRBV2	.	TRBJ2-1	13
CASSFSGGAFGTEQFF	TGTGCCAGCAGCTTTAGCGGGGGGGCCTTCGGTACTGAGCAGTTCTTC	.	TRBV7-8	TRBD2	TRBJ2-1	16
CASSPSGGSGANVLTF	TGTGCCAGCAGCCCCAGCGGGGGTTCTGGGGCCAACGTCCTGACTTTC	.	TRBV7-2	TRBD2	TRBJ2-6	16
CASSGQGGSTDTQYF	TGTGCCAGCAGCGGCCAGGGGGGTAGCACAGATACGCAGTATTTT	.	TRBV9	.	TRBJ2-3	15
CASSARDREGHEQFF	TGTGCCAGCTCAGCCCGGGACAGGGAAGGCCATGAGCAGTTCTTC	.	TRBV18	TRBD1	TRBJ2-1	15
CATSKDRDRTDTQYF	TGTGCCACCAGCAAGGACCGGGACCGCACAGATACGCAGTATTTT	.	TRBV15	.	TRBJ2-3	15
CASSMGQGGSTEAFF	TGTGCCAGCTCCATGGGACAGGGGGGTTCCACTGAAGCTTTCTTT	once	TRBV18	TRBD1	TRBJ1-1	15
CASSRDRGEEKLFF	TGTGCCAGCAGCAGGGACAGGGGAGAAGAAAAACTGTTTTTT	.	TRBV6-5	TRBD1	TRBJ1-4	14